The next 27 T cell receptor beta chains were all read from a single sample in a study of cytomegalovirus exposure and HLA in healthy donors. It was with 60 Vbeta and 13 Jbeta primers that the PCR ran. Data came from immunoSEQ multiplex PCR; TCRdb stores just in-frame clones and leaves some out. Here the sample spans roughly 120,000 clones, approximately 80% being singletons. Sequencing was performed on PBMCs. The receptors derive from a man in his thirties or forties in good health and CMV-seropositive.

As DNA, the CDR3 is TGTGCCAGCAGTTGGGGCAGAAACAATGAGCAGTTCTTC. It translates to CASSWGRNNEQFF. This chain connects TRBV27 to TRBJ2-1; D is perhaps TRBD1 (5 bases). CDR1 is MNHEY, CDR2 SMNVEV, per germline (reference sequence). V was cut by 4 bases and J by 5 bases, with 9 bases left in between. The length of the CDR3 is 13 residues.

J is TRBJ1-2 and V is TRBV29-1; D gene unclear. Germline V gene sequence: CDR1 SQVTM, CDR2 ANQGSEA. Deletions cut 3 bases from V and 7 bases from J, with 15 bases between. The CDR3 extends over 13 amino acids. The DNA for the CDR3 is TGCAGCGTTGATAAGGAAAGACTGGGTGGCTACACCTTC. It yields the protein CSVDKERLGGYTF.

The chain carries TRBV28 and TRBJ1-3; D ambiguous. This CDR3 is built from 15 residues. V lost 5 bases to trimming and J lost 0 bases, with 11 bases between them. Germline V gives CDR1 MDHEN, CDR2 SYDVKM. This CDR3 is CASSIDGGSGNTIYF. The DNA for the CDR3 is TGTGCCAGCAGTATAGACGGAGGCTCTGGAAACACCATATATTTT.

The chain is built from TRBV7-2 and TRBJ1-6; D is perhaps TRBD1 (5 bases). CDR3 length equals 13 residues. The V end lost 4 bases, the J end lost 10 bases, and 11 bases lay between the germline ends. The germline CDR1 and CDR2 sequences are SGHTA and FQGNSA. CDR3 nucleotide sequence: TGTGCCAGCAGCTCCCAAGCAGGGTCACCCCTCCACTTT. This encodes CASSSQAGSPLHF. The full variable domain, its missing parts supplied by reference TRBV7-2 and TRBJ1-6, is GAGVSQSPSNKVTEKGKDVELRCDPISGHTALYWYRQSLGQGLEFLIYFQGNSAPDKSGLPSDRFSAERTGGSVSTLTIQRTQQEDSAVYLCASSSQAGSPLHFGNGTRLTVT.

This clone was observed many times. This chain joins TRBV7-3 and TRBJ2-1; TRBD2 matches 14 bases. V shed 5 bases and J 3 bases; nucleotides not matched to a gene: 6. The germline CDR1 and CDR2 sequences are SGHTA and FQGTGA. The CDR3 contains 17 residues. CDR3 bases: TGTGCCAGCAGCCGACTAGCGGGGGGGCGCATCTACAATGAGCAGTTCTTC. Amino acid sequence: CASSRLAGGRIYNEQFF.

This rearrangement joins TRBV11-2 to TRBJ2-3; TRBD2 matches 12 bases. The CDR3 contains 16 residues. The V gene end was trimmed by 5 bases and the J gene end by 7 bases; junction bases not matched to a gene: 10. The germline gives CDR1 SGHAT, CDR2 FQNNGV. In nucleotides, the CDR3 is TGTGCCAGCAGCACCCGGACTAGCGGGGTGAGCAATACGCAGTATTTT. It is translated as CASSTRTSGVSNTQYF.

The V gene is TRBV10-3, the J gene TRBJ2-7; D possibly corresponds to TRBD2 (6 bases). This CDR3 is built from 13 residues. V was trimmed by 11 bases and J by 0 bases, leaving 14 bases between them. Per the germline V gene, CDR1 is ENHRY and CDR2 is SYGVKD. The CDR3 bases are TGTGCCGTCACTGATAGCGGCTCCTACGAGCAGTACTTC. This codes for CAVTDSGSYEQYF.

V and J are TRBV25-1 and TRBJ1-1, with 8 nucleotides matching TRBD1. The CDR3 is made up of 13 amino acids. Trimming took 2 bases from V and 10 from J; bases not matched to a gene: 6. Per the germline V gene, CDR1 is MGHDK and CDR2 is SYGVNS. The CDR3 protein is CASSETTGVGAFF. The DNA for the CDR3 is TGTGCCAGCAGTGAAACGACAGGGGTGGGAGCTTTCTTT.

This clone came up a few times. The chain joins TRBV15 to TRBJ2-3, with 7 positions matching TRBD2. This CDR3 region has 17 residues. In germline, CDR1 is LNHNV, CDR2 YYDKDF (reference sequence). Germline trimming cut 2 bases from V and 4 bases from J; bases unmatched to any gene: 12. CDR3 region: CATSRKRLASGADTQYF. DNA for the CDR3: TGTGCCACCAGCAGAAAACGACTAGCTTCAGGCGCAGATACGCAGTATTTT.

The rearrangement joins TRBV6-5 to TRBJ2-2, with 11 bases identical to TRBD2. The CDR3 totals 15 residues. Germline CDR1 reads MNHEY; CDR2 reads SVGAGI. V was clipped by 7 bases and J by 5 bases; unmatched bases: 6. CDR3 region: CASNLLAGGTGELFF. In DNA form, the CDR3 reads TGTGCCAGCAATCTTCTAGCGGGGGGAACCGGGGAGCTGTTTTTT.

The CDR3 here is CASSQTGYDQPQHF. DNA for the CDR3: TGTGCCAGCAGCCAGACAGGGTACGATCAGCCCCAGCATTTT. This chain connects TRBV7-8 to TRBJ1-5; 7 positions agree with TRBD1. The J segment lost 5 bases and the V segment lost 5 bases, leaving 6 bases of the junction unmatched. Germline V CDR1 and CDR2: SGHVS, FQNEAQ. The length of the CDR3 is 14 residues.

This clone was counted a single time. The V gene is TRBV19, the J gene TRBJ1-2, with TRBD1 matching 9 bases. The germline CDR1 and CDR2 sequences are LNHDA and SQIVND (reference sequence). V trimming: 4 bases; J trimming: 5 bases; junction bases outside the gene matches: 5. This CDR3 is 14 amino acids long. The CDR3 spells CASSTTGGGYGYTF. In DNA form, the CDR3 reads TGTGCCAGTAGTACCACAGGGGGCGGGTATGGCTACACCTTC. The complete variable domain, with remaining parts taken from reference TRBV19 and TRBJ1-2, reads DGGITQSPKYLFRKEGQNVTLSCEQNLNHDAMYWYRQDPGQGLRLIYYSQIVNDFQKGDIAEGYSVSREKKESFPLTVTSAQKNPTAFYLCASSTTGGGYGYTFGSGTRLTVV.

The sample holds one count of this clone. The chain recombines TRBV6-5 with TRBJ1-5; weak D call: TRBD1 (6 bases). Germline values: CDR1 MNHEY, CDR2 SVGAGI. With 0 bases removed from V and 6 bases from J, the gap between germline ends came to 6 bases. The CDR3 totals 13 residues. The CDR3 coding sequence is TGTGCCAGCAGTTACTCGACAGGTCAGCCCCAGCATTTT. This sequence encodes CASSYSTGQPQHF.

This rearrangement joins TRBV29-1 to TRBJ1-4; D remains unclear. V gave up 7 bases and J gave up 1 base, with 7 bases separating them. This CDR3 has 12 residues. CDR1 and CDR2 (germline): SQVTM, ANQGSEA. CDR3 protein: CSAHGTNEKLFF. CDR3 bases: TGCAGCGCCCACGGAACTAATGAAAAACTGTTTTTT.

The J gene is TRBJ2-3, the V gene TRBV5-1; D is possibly TRBD2 (6 bases). The V end lost 1 base, the J end lost 4 bases, and 10 bases lay between the germline ends. The CDR3 loop spans 14 amino acids. Germline V lookup: CDR1 SGHRS, CDR2 YFSETQ. The CDR3 bases are TGCGCCAGCAGCTTGAGACTAGGAGCAGATACGCAGTATTTT. Its protein product is CASSLRLGADTQYF.

The chain employs TRBV1 and TRBJ2-1; TRBD1, the table's D call, was not compared with the DNA. TRBV1 is a pseudogene. The CDR3 is made up of 17 amino acids. CDR3: CTSSKDPTGGGYNEQFF. The CDR3 region has the DNA TGCACCAGCAGCAAAGACCCTACAGGGGGTGGGTACAATGAGCAGTTCTTC.

This clone was seen a few times. The chain uses TRBV6-5 and TRBJ1-4; 8 bases align to TRBD1. V dropped 6 bases and J dropped 8; count of bases not matched to a gene: 11. The length of the CDR3 is 15 residues. Looked up from germline, CDR1 is MNHEY and CDR2 is SVGAGI. The chain's CDR3 is CASRIRQGAREKLFF. DNA of the CDR3: TGTGCCAGCAGGATCCGCCAGGGGGCAAGGGAAAAACTGTTTTTT.

The CDR3 bases are TGTGCCAGCAGCCGAATAGCGGGGAACACAGATACGCAGTATTTT. It codes for CASSRIAGNTDTQYF. This chain joins TRBV11-1 and TRBJ2-3, with TRBD2 identical over 8 bases. Germline lookup yields CDR1 SGHAT and CDR2 FQDESV (reference sequence). V lost 5 bases and J lost 2; bases outside the gene matches: 6. The CDR3 spans 15 residues.

This rearrangement joins TRBV9 to TRBJ2-5; 8 bases are a match to TRBD1. The V and J ends lost 4 bases and 5 bases, in that order; junction bases with no gene match: 7. This CDR3 is built from 14 residues. Per germline, CDR1 SGDLS and CDR2 YYNGEE. CDR3 region: CASSFRTGYETQYF. The CDR3 bases are TGTGCCAGCAGCTTCCGGACAGGGTACGAGACCCAGTACTTC.

The V gene is TRBV15, the J gene TRBJ2-5; the D gene is possibly TRBD2 (5 bases). The CDR3 consists of 18 residues. Germline CDR1 reads LNHNV; CDR2 reads YYDKDF (reference sequence). V shed 0 bases and J shed 4 bases, with 21 bases lying between them. The CDR3 spells CATSRDDYREARRETQYF. The CDR3, as DNA: TGTGCCACCAGCAGAGATGATTACCGGGAAGCGAGACGAGAGACCCAGTACTTC.

This clone was recorded once. The rearrangement uses TRBV28 and TRBJ1-1, with D possibly TRBD1 on 5 matching bases. The CDR3 is 16 residues long. Trimming cost V 5 bases and J 1 base, with 17 bases left between them. Germline V gene sequence: CDR1 MDHEN, CDR2 SYDVKM. In DNA form, the CDR3 reads TGTGCCAGCAGTCAATTCGTCTTGGGGGGGAACACTGAAGCTTTCTTT. It specifies CASSQFVLGGNTEAFF.

This chain connects TRBV6-1 to TRBJ1-1; a possible D gene is TRBD1 (6 bases). The V gene's germline CDR1 is MNHNS and CDR2 SASEGT. V lost 6 bases and J 2 bases, leaving 16 bases between the germline ends. The length of the CDR3 is 15 residues. In nucleotides, the CDR3 is TGTGCCAGCAGAAACGGGGGGGCTGATAACACTGAAGCTTTCTTT. Translating it yields CASRNGGADNTEAFF.

The J gene is TRBJ2-1, the V gene TRBV29-1, with 9 bases identical to TRBD1. CDR3 size: 12 residues. Looked up from germline, CDR1 is SQVTM and CDR2 is ANQGSEA. V trimming: 7 bases; J trimming: 8 bases; junction bases outside the gene matches: 6. The CDR3, as DNA: TGCAGCGCCAGGGGACAGGGATATGAGCAGTTCTTC. It yields the protein CSARGQGYEQFF.

There are a few counts of this clone. The J gene is TRBJ1-1, the V gene TRBV7-9; 7 bases match TRBD1. The CDR3 has 12 amino acids. Germline-derived CDR1 and CDR2 are SEHNR and FQNEAQ (reference sequence). J gave up 6 bases and V 3 bases, and 1 base lay outside the gene matches. The CDR3, as DNA: TGTGCCAGCAGCTTCGGACAGGCTGAAGCTTTCTTT. Protein product: CASSFGQAEAFF. Filled out from reference TRBV7-9 and TRBJ1-1, the complete variable domain reads DTGVSQNPRHKITKRGQNVTFRCDPISEHNRLYWYRQTLGQGPEFLTYFQNEAQLEKSRLLSDRFSAERPKGSFSTLEIQRTEQGDSAMYLCASSFGQAEAFFGQGTRLTVV.

This clone turned up a few times. The chain links TRBV11-2 to TRBJ2-1, with 7 bases fitting TRBD2. The CDR3 covers 15 residues. The germline CDR1 and CDR2 sequences are SGHAT and FQNNGV. The trim removed 1 base at V and 10 bases at J, leaving 10 bases unmatched. The CDR3 sequence: CASSLASGRRGEQFF. CDR3 DNA sequence: TGTGCCAGCAGCTTAGCGTCGGGCAGGCGGGGGGAGCAGTTCTTC.

This clone has only a few counts. This rearrangement joins TRBV6-1 to TRBJ1-5, with unresolved D. Germline V gene lookup returns CDR1 MNHNS and CDR2 SASEGT. The V end lost 8 bases, the J end lost 2 bases, and 13 bases lay between the germline ends. CDR3 length: 14 residues. The CDR3 loop reads CASLSVMGNQPQHF. Written as DNA, the CDR3 is TGTGCCAGCCTTAGTGTTATGGGCAATCAGCCCCAGCATTTT.

The rearrangement links TRBV21-1 to TRBJ2-7; the table names TRBD1, a call not compared with the DNA. TRBV21-1 is an annotated pseudogene. The CDR3 is made up of 16 amino acids. CDR3 coding DNA: TGTGCCAGCAGCAAAGATGGCAAAATGAAATTGGGCGAGCAGTACGTC. Encoded protein: CASSKDGKMKLGEQYV.